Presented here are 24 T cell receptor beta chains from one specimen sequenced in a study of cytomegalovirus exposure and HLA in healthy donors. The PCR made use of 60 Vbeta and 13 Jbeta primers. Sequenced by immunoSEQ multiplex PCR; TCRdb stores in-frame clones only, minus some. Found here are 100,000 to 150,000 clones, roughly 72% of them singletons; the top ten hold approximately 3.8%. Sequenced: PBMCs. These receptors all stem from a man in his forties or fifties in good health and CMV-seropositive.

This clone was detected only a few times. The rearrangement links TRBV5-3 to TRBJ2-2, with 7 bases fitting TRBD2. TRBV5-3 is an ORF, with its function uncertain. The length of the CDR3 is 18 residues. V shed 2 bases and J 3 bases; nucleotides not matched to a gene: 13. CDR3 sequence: CARSFSRGGKPYTGELFF. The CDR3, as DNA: TGTGCCAGAAGCTTCAGTCGGGGAGGGAAACCCTACACCGGGGAGCTGTTTTTT.

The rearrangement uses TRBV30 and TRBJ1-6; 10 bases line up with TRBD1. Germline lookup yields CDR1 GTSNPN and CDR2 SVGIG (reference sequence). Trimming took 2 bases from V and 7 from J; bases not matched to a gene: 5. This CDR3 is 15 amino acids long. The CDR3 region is CAWSSRQGANSPLHF. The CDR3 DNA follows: TGTGCCTGGAGTTCGAGACAGGGGGCGAATTCACCCCTCCACTTT.

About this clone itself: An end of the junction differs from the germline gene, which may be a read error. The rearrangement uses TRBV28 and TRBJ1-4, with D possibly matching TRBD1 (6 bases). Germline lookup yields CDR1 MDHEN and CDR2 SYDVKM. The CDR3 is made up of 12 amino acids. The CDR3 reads CASSSPGTPTTF. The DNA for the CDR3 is TGTGCCAGCAGCAGCCCCGGGACACCCACAACCTTT.

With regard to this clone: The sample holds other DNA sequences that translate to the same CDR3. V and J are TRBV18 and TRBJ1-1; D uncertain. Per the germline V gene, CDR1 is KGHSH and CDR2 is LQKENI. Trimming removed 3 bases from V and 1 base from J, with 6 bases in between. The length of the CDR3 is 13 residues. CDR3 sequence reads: CASSPGGNTEAFF. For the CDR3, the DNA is TGTGCCAGCTCACCTGGAGGGAACACTGAAGCTTTCTTT.

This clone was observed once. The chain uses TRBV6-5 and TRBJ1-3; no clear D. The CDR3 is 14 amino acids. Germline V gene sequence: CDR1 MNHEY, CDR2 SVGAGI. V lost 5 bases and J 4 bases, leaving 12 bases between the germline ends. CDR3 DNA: TGTGCCAGCAGTCCCGGCGGGTTAGGAAACACCATATATTTT. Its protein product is CASSPGGLGNTIYF.

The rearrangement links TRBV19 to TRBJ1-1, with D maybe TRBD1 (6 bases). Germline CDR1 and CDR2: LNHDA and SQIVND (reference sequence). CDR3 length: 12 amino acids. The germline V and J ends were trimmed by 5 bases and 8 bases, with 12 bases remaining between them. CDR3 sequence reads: CASSGQTSEAFF. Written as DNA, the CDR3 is TGTGCCAGTAGTGGACAGACATCAGAAGCTTTCTTT. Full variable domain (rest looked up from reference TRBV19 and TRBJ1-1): DGGITQSPKYLFRKEGQNVTLSCEQNLNHDAMYWYRQDPGQGLRLIYYSQIVNDFQKGDIAEGYSVSREKKESFPLTVTSAQKNPTAFYLCASSGQTSEAFFGQGTRLTVV.

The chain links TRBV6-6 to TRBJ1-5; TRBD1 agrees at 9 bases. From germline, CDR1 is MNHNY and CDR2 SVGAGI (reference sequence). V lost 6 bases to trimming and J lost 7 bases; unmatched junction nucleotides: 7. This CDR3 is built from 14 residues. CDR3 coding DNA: TGTGCCAGCAGCGTCCCGGGACAGGGCCAGCCCCAGCATTTT. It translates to CASSVPGQGQPQHF.

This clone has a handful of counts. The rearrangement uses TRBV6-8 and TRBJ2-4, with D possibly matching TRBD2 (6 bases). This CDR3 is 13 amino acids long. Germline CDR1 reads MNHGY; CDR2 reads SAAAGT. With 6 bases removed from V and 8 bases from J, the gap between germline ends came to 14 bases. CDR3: CASSDRPGDIQYF. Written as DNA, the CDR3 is TGTGCCAGCAGCGACCGCCCGGGAGACATTCAGTACTTC.

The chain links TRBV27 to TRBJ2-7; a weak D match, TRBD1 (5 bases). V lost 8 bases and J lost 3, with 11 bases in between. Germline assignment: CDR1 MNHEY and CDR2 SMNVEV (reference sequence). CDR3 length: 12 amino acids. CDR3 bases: TGTGCCAGCGGGGCACTCATCTACGAGCAGTACTTC. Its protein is CASGALIYEQYF.

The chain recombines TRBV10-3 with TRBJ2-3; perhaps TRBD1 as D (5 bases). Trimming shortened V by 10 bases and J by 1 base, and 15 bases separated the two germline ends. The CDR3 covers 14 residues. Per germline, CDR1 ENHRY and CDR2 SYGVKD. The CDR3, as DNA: TGTGCCACCAAGGGGTTAGTCGGCACAGATACGCAGTATTTT. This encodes CATKGLVGTDTQYF.

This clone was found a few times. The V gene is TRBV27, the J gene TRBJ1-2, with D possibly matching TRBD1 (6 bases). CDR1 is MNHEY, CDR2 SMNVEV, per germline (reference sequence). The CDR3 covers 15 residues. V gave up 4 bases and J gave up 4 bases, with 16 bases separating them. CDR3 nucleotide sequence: TGTGCCAGCAGTTCCCAAATAACAGGGATCTATGGCTACACCTTC. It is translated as CASSSQITGIYGYTF.

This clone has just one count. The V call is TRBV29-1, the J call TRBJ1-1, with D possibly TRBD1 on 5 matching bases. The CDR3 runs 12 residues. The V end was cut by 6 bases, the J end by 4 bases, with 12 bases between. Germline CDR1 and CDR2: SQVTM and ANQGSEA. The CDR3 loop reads CSVGGEGTEAFF. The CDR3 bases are TGCAGCGTGGGGGGGGAGGGCACTGAAGCTTTCTTT.

The CDR3 reads CASTWRQGNTEAFF. CDR3 nucleotides: TGTGCCAGCACCTGGAGACAGGGGAACACTGAAGCTTTCTTT. The chain joins TRBV5-8 to TRBJ1-1, with 7 nucleotides matching TRBD1. The V and J ends lost 6 bases and 1 base, in that order; junction bases with no gene match: 6. Germline values: CDR1 SGHTS, CDR2 YDEGEE. The CDR3 is 14 residues long.

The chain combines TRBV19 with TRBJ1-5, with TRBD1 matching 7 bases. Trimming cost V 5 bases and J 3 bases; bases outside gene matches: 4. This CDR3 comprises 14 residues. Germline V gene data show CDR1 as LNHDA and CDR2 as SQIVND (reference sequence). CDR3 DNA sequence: TGTGCCAGTAGTCGGACAGGACCCAATCAGCCCCAGCATTTT. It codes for CASSRTGPNQPQHF.

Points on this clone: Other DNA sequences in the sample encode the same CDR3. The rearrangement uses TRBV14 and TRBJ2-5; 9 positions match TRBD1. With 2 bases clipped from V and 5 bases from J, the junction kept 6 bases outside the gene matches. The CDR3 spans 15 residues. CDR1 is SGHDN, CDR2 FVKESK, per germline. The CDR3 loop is CASSQTGQGKETQYF. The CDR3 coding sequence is TGTGCCAGCAGCCAAACAGGACAGGGGAAGGAGACCCAGTACTTC.

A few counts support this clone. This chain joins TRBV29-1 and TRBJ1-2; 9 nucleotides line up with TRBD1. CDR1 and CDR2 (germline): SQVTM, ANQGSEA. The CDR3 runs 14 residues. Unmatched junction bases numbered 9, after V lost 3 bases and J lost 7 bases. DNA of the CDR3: TGCAGCGTTGATAGAACAGGGGGCGCGGGTGGCTACACCTTC. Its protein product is CSVDRTGGAGGYTF.

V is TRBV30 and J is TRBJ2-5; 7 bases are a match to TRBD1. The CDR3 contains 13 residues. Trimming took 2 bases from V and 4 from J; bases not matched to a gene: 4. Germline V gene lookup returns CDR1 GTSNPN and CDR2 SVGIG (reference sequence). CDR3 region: CAWSLTGRETQYF. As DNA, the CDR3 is TGTGCCTGGAGTTTGACAGGGAGAGAGACCCAGTACTTC. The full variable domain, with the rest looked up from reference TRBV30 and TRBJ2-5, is SQTIHQWPATLVQPVGSPLSLECTVEGTSNPNLYWYRQAAGRGLQLLFYSVGIGQISSEVPQNLSASRPQDRQFILSSKKLLLSDSGFYLCAWSLTGRETQYFGPGTRLLVL.

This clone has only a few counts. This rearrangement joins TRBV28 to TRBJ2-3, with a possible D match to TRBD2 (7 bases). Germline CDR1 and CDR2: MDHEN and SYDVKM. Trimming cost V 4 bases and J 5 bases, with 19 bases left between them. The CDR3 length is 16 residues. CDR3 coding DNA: TGTGCCAGCAGTTCCCCGGGGGGCGGGAGTTTAGATACGCAGTATTTT. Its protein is CASSSPGGGSLDTQYF.

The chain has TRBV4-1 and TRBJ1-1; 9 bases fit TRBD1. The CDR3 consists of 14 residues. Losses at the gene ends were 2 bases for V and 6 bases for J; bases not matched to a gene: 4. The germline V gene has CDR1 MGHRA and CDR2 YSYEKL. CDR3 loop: CASSQPGQGAEAFF. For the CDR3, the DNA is TGCGCCAGCAGCCAACCGGGACAGGGTGCTGAAGCTTTCTTT.

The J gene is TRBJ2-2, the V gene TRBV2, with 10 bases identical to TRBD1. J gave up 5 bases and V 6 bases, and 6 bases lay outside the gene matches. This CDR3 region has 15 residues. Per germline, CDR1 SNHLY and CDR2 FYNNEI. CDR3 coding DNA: TGTGCCAGCAGCCGGGACAGGGGAGGAACCGGGGAGCTGTTTTTT. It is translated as CASSRDRGGTGELFF.

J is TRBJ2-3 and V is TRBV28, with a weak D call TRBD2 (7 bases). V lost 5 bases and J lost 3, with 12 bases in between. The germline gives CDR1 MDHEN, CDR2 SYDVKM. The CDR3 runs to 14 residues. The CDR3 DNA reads TGTGCCAGCAGTAGGGGGAGGGGGACAGATACGCAGTATTTT. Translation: CASSRGRGTDTQYF. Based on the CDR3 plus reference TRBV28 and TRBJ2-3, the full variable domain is DVKVTQSSRYLVKRTGEKVFLECVQDMDHENMFWYRQDPGLGLRLIYFSYDVKMKEKGDIPEGYSVSREKKERFSLILESASTNQTSMYLCASSRGRGTDTQYFGPGTRLTVL.

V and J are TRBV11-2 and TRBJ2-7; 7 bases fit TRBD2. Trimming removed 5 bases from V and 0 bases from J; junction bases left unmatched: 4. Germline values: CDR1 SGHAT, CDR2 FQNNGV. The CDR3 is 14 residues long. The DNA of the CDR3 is TGTGCCAGCAGCCAAACTAGCGCCTCCTACGAGCAGTACTTC. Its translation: CASSQTSASYEQYF.

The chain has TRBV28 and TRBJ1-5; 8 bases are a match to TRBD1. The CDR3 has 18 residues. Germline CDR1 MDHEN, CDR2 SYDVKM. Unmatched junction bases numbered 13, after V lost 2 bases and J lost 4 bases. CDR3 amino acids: CASSLPGQGYGINQPQHF. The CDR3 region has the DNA TGTGCCAGCAGTTTACCCGGACAGGGTTACGGGATTAATCAGCCCCAGCATTTT. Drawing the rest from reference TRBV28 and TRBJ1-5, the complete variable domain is DVKVTQSSRYLVKRTGEKVFLECVQDMDHENMFWYRQDPGLGLRLIYFSYDVKMKEKGDIPEGYSVSREKKERFSLILESASTNQTSMYLCASSLPGQGYGINQPQHFGDGTRLSIL.

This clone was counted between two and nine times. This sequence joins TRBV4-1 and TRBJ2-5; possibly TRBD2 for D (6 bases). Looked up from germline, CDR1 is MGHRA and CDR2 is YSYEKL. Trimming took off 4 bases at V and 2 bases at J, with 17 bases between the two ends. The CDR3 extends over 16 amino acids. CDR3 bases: TGCGCCAGCAGCCCCAGTGGCGGGGTCCGACAAGAGACCCAGTACTTC. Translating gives CASSPSGGVRQETQYF.